The 14 T cell receptor beta chains below were found in one sample sequenced in a study of blood T cell repertoires in COVID-19. TCRdb keeps only in-frame clones here, not all; method: immunoSEQ multiplex PCR. The sample carries tens of thousands of clones, more than 85% recorded once. Sequenced material: peripheral blood. The receptors come from a man aged 60 to 75 with acute or convalescent COVID-19.

The V and J genes are TRBV4-1 and TRBJ2-7, with D perhaps matching TRBD1 (5 bases). Trimming removed 1 base from V and 5 bases from J, with 15 bases in between. In germline, CDR1 is MGHRA, CDR2 YSYEKL. The CDR3 sequence is 15 residues long. CDR3 nucleotide sequence: TGCGCCAGCAGCCAAGGTTTGGCAGGGATAAACGAGCAGTACTTC. It encodes CASSQGLAGINEQYF.

The rearrangement uses TRBV27 and TRBJ1-5; D gene ambiguous. CDR1 and CDR2 (germline): MNHEY, SMNVEV (reference sequence). The CDR3 is made up of 15 amino acids. Trimming removed 2 bases from V and 4 bases from J, with 12 bases in between. CDR3 bases: TGTGCCAGCAGTTTACAGACGGGAAATAATCAGCCCCAGCATTTT. Its translation is CASSLQTGNNQPQHF.

The chain combines TRBV29-1 with TRBJ1-2, with 9 bases matching TRBD1. V was clipped by 7 bases and J by 8 bases; unmatched bases: 5. The length of the CDR3 is 11 residues. The V gene's germline CDR1 is SQVTM and CDR2 ANQGSEA. CDR3 DNA: TGCAGCGCCCTGACAGGGGGAGGCTACACCTTC. This codes for CSALTGGGYTF.

This chain links TRBV9 with TRBJ2-7; 15 nucleotides align to TRBD2. The CDR3 spans 15 residues. Germline CDR1 is SGDLS and CDR2 is YYNGEE. Unmatched junction bases numbered 4, after V lost 3 bases and J lost 6 bases. CDR3 nucleotide sequence: TGTGCCAGCAGCGCGGGGACTAGCGGGAGGTTCGAGCAGTACTTC. Translation: CASSAGTSGRFEQYF. The variable domain in full, completed from reference TRBV9 and TRBJ2-7, reads DSGVTQTPKHLITATGQRVTLRCSPRSGDLSVYWYQQSLDQGLQFLIQYYNGEERAKGNILERFSAQQFPDLHSELNLSSLELGDSALYFCASSAGTSGRFEQYFGPGTRLTVT.

This clone was recorded only once. The chain employs TRBV19 and TRBJ2-7; D might be TRBD2 (6 bases). V dropped 1 base and J dropped 2 bases, with 12 bases sitting between them. The CDR3 extends over 15 amino acids. Germline V gives CDR1 LNHDA, CDR2 SQIVND (reference sequence). The CDR3 loop is CASSIVTGDTYEQYF. Written as DNA, the CDR3 is TGTGCCAGTAGTATAGTTACGGGGGATACCTACGAGCAGTACTTC.

The sample holds a few counts of this clone. The chain joins TRBV24-1 to TRBJ1-4, with unresolved D. V was clipped by 3 bases and J by 8 bases, with 12 bases between them. Germline CDR1 and CDR2: KGHDR and SFDVKD. The length of the CDR3 is 14 residues. CDR3 loop: CATSDQETREKLFF. The CDR3 DNA reads as TGTGCCACCAGTGATCAAGAGACTCGGGAAAAACTGTTTTTT.

This chain links TRBV30 with TRBJ2-7, with a possible D match to TRBD2 (6 bases). CDR3 length: 14 amino acids. V lost 5 bases and J 5 bases, leaving 19 bases between the germline ends. Germline CDR1 reads GTSNPN; CDR2 reads SVGIG (reference sequence). The CDR3 nucleotides read TGTGCCTGGGGTAGGTTCAGGGAGGTCCACGAGCAGTACTTC. It specifies CAWGRFREVHEQYF.

As for this clone: The identical CDR3 is also encoded by other nucleotide sequences in the sample. V gene TRBV9 combines with J gene TRBJ1-2; TRBD1 might be the D (6 bases). Germline V lookup: CDR1 SGDLS, CDR2 YYNGEE. V was trimmed by 2 bases and J by 2 bases, leaving 10 bases between them. The CDR3 runs to 14 residues. The CDR3 sequence is CASSVGDTNYGYTF. CDR3 nucleotides: TGTGCCAGCAGCGTTGGGGACACCAACTATGGCTACACCTTC.

This chain joins TRBV18 and TRBJ1-6; TRBD1 aligns across 8 bases. CDR3 length: 13 amino acids. CDR1 is KGHSH, CDR2 LQKENI, per germline. J was trimmed by 13 bases and V by 3 bases; bases with no gene match: 5. CDR3 protein: CASSPTDRAPLHF. CDR3 sequence (DNA): TGTGCCAGCTCACCCACGGACAGGGCGCCCCTCCACTTT.

V is TRBV2 and J is TRBJ2-5; tentatively, D is TRBD1 (5 bases). Between the trimmed V and J ends, which lost 3 bases and 7 bases, there was a span of 18 bases. There are 15 residues in the CDR3. Germline CDR1 and CDR2: SNHLY and FYNNEI. The CDR3 here is CASSESPRAVGTQYF. CDR3 coding DNA: TGTGCCAGCAGTGAGAGCCCCAGGGCAGTTGGGACCCAGTACTTC.

This chain connects TRBV5-6 to TRBJ2-7, with D perhaps matching TRBD1 (6 bases). Germline V lookup: CDR1 SGHDT, CDR2 YYEEEE. The ends were cut back, 1 base at V and 2 bases at J, with 7 bases in the middle. The CDR3 totals 13 residues. The DNA for the CDR3 is TGTGCCAGCAGCTTGAGGGGGACCTACGAGCAGTACTTC. Translation: CASSLRGTYEQYF.

In its sample, this clone was seen once. The gene calls are TRBV6-2 or TRBV6-3 and TRBJ2-7; a possible D gene is TRBD2 (5 bases). Per the germline V gene, CDR1 is MNHEY and CDR2 is SVGEGT. The CDR3 is made up of 12 amino acids. V lost 0 bases, J lost 7 bases, and 7 bases lay in between. This CDR3 is CASSYSSGEQYF. In DNA form, the CDR3 reads TGTGCCAGCAGTTACTCTTCGGGGGAGCAGTACTTC.

The rearrangement uses TRBV7-9 and TRBJ2-7, with D tentatively TRBD2 (5 bases). Trimming stripped 0 bases from V and 12 bases from J, with 9 bases between. Looked up from germline, CDR1 is SEHNR and CDR2 is FQNEAQ (reference sequence). The CDR3 is 11 amino acids. The CDR3 sequence is CASSLAGLWYF. In DNA form, the CDR3 reads TGTGCCAGCAGCTTAGCCGGACTGTGGTACTTC.

The chain recombines TRBV24-1 with TRBJ1-1; TRBD1 is a possible D gene (5 bases). This CDR3 is 15 amino acids long. The germline gives CDR1 KGHDR, CDR2 SFDVKD. Trimming stripped 7 bases from V and 3 bases from J, with 17 bases between. The CDR3 loop is CATSGTPPGYTEAFF. Written as DNA, the CDR3 is TGTGCCACCAGCGGGACTCCTCCGGGGTACACTGAAGCTTTCTTT.